These 5 T cell receptor delta chains were sequenced from one sample in a study of γδ T cells in repeated Plasmodium falciparum infection (dated by TCRdb to the early 2020s). The method was multiplex PCR. The sequencer was an Illumina MiSeq. Via CATT, TCRdb reprocessed the public reads, and rows with identical DNA were then joined. This sample is represented by approximately 53,000 delta-chain clones; about 1.5% of them were singletons. The ten largest clonotypes hold approximately 15% of the sample. For bulk TCR repertoire analysis, Vgamma9/Vdelta2+ and Vdelta2-negative gammadelta T cell populations were isolated by flow sorting from peripheral blood mononuclear cells. Sample: gamma-delta T cells from blood. Source of these receptors: a pool of human donors (malaria-infected and uninfected, not separated).

This clone has a handful of counts. TCRdb pairs this DNA with a much larger clone's protein that differs at residue 3, likely a read error; the protein shown was translated from the DNA. This chain uses TRDV1 with TRDJ1, with 12 positions matching TRDD3. This CDR3 comprises 18 residues. Germline V gene lookup returns CDR1 TSWWSYY and CDR2 QGS. The CDR3 nucleotides read TGTGCTCCTGGGGAGACGCCTGGGGGATACGGGTACACCGATAAACTCATCTTT. Its translation is CAPGETPGGYGYTDKLIF.

As for this clone: TCRdb pairs this DNA with a much larger clone's protein that differs at residue 18, likely a read error; the protein shown was translated from the DNA. J is TRDJ3 and V is TRDV1; 11 bases line up with TRDD3. TCRdb carries no J gene annotation; the J gene was assigned here by matching the DNA with germline. This CDR3 contains 23 residues. From germline, CDR1 is TSWWSYY and CDR2 QGS. In DNA form, the CDR3 reads TGTGCTCTTGGGGAAAGGTCCCTCTTGGGTCTGGGGGATACAGTCTGGGACGCCCGACAGATGTTTTTC. Protein: CALGERSLLGLGDTVWDARQMFF.

This clone has a handful of counts. A single base is all that separates this from a far larger clone, so a read error is likely. This specimen includes other DNA sequences encoding the same CDR3. J is TRDJ1 and V is TRDV2, with a possible D match to TRDD3 (5 bases). The CDR3 sequence is 12 residues long. Germline V gene sequence: CDR1 GEAIGNYY, CDR2 EKD. The V end lost 0 bases, the J end lost 5 bases, and 6 bases lay between the germline ends. The chain's CDR3 is CACDTGGDKLIF. The CDR3 nucleotides read TGTGCCTGTGACACCGGGGGTGATAAACTCATCTTT.

Comment on this clone: One base separates it from a far larger clone, so it is likely a read error. In the same sample, other DNA sequences code for this CDR3. The chain couples TRDV1 to TRDJ1; D possibly corresponds to TRDD3 (6 bases). Germline lookup yields CDR1 TSWWSYY and CDR2 QGS. CDR3 length: 23 residues. Trimming took off 2 bases at V and 3 bases at J, with 37 bases between the two ends. The CDR3 loop is CALGEKEPYYGELGDTQADKLIF. The CDR3 DNA sequence: TGTGCTCTTGGGGAAAAGGAACCCTACTACGGGGAACTGGGTGATACGCAAGCCGATAAACTCATCTTT.

In its sample, this clone was seen many times. The junction departs from the called germline gene at one end, perhaps through a read error. Other DNA sequences from this sample encode an identical CDR3 as well. This chain joins TRDV1 and TRDJ1; TRDD3 agrees at 10 bases. This CDR3 spans 19 amino acids. Germline V gene lookup returns CDR1 TSWWSYY and CDR2 QGS. The CDR3 sequence: CALGEGPTRGDTGTDKLIF. CDR3 nucleotide sequence: TGTGCCCTTGGGGAAGGTCCTACCAGGGGGGATACGGGGACCGATAAACTCATCTTT.